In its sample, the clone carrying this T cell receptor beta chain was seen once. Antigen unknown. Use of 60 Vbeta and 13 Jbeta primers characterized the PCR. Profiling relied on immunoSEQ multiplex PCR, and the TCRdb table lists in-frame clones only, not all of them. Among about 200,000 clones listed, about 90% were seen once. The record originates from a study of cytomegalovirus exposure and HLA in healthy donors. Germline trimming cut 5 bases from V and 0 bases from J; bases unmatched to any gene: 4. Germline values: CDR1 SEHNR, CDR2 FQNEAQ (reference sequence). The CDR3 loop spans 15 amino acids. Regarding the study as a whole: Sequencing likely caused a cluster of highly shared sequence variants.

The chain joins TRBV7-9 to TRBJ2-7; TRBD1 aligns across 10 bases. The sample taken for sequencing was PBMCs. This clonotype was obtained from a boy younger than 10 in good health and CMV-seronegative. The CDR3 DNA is TGTGCCAGCAGCCCCGGGACAGGGGACTCCTACGAGCAGTACTTC. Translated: CASSPGTGDSYEQYF. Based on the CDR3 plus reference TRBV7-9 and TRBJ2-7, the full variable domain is DTGVSQNPRHKITKRGQNVTFRCDPISEHNRLYWYRQTLGQGPEFLTYFQNEAQLEKSRLLSDRFSAERPKGSFSTLEIQRTEQGDSAMYLCASSPGTGDSYEQYFGPGTRLTVT.